The source of this T cell receptor beta chain is a study of cytomegalovirus exposure and HLA in healthy donors. About the study: The Caucasian-associated ancestry cluster held roughly 80% of a few hundred genotyped donors.

Whole-study results and caveats: Sequencing depth across donors, presence/absence analyses assumed, was roughly uniform. TCR beta V segments were, for the most part, productive about 87% or about 30% of the time in an earlier analysis. There were a few CMV-associated chains whose specificity for CMV antigens was confirmed in vitro.

The PCR made use of 60 Vbeta and 13 Jbeta primers. Profiling relied on immunoSEQ multiplex PCR, and the TCRdb table lists in-frame clones only, not all of them. The table records some 150,000 clones, more than 70% of them present only once. The CDR3 contains 14 residues. Germline-derived CDR1 and CDR2 are MNHEY and SVGAGI. Trimming cost V 0 bases and J 4 bases; bases outside gene matches: 2. Only one count was recorded for this clone. Its antigen is undetermined. The rearrangement uses TRBV6-5 and TRBJ2-7; 8 nucleotides agree with TRBD1. The sequence came from a male donor in good health and CMV-seronegative. Sequenced sample: PBMCs. CDR3 loop: CASSYSGQGYEQYF. The CDR3 nucleotides are TGTGCCAGCAGTTACTCAGGACAGGGTTACGAGCAGTACTTC.